The entry below describes one T cell receptor beta chain. Trimming left V 3 bases short and J 8 bases short, with 7 bases between. This CDR3 comprises 11 residues. Germline CDR1 LNHDA, CDR2 SQIVND (reference sequence). This specimen belongs to a study of cytomegalovirus exposure and HLA in healthy donors. Repertoires were generated with immunoSEQ multiplex PCR, while TCRdb's copy carries only in-frame clones and drops some. This sample yields 200,000 or so clones, of which 65% to 90% are seen a single time; 10% to 15% belongs to the top ten. This receptor was obtained from a woman under 40 in good health and CMV-seropositive. Sequencing used PBMCs. V gene TRBV19 combines with J gene TRBJ1-2; D call uncertain. The CDR3 bases are TGTGCCAGTAGTATCGAACGGGGCTACACCTTC. It codes for CASSIERGYTF.